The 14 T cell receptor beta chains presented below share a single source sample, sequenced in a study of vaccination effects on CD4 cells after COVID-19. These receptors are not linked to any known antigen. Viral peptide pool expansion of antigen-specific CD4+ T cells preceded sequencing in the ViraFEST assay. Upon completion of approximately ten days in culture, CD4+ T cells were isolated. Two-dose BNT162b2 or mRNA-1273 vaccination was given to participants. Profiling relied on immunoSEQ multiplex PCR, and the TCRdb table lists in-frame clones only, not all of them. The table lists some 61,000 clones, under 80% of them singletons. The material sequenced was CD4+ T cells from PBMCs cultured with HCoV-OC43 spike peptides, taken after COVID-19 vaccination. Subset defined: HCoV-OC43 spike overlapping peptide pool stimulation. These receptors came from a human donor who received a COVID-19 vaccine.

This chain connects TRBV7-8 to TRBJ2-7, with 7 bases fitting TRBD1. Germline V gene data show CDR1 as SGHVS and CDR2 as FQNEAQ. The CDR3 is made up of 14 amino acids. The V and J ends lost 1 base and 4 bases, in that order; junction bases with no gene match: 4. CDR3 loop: CASSLGGTAYEQYV. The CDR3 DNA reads TGTGCCAGCAGCTTAGGGGGGACAGCGTACGAGCAGTACGTC.

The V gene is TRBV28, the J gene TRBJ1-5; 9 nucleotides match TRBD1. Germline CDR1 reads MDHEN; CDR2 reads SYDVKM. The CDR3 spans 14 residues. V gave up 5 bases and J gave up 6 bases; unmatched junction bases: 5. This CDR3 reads CASSITGGVQPQHF. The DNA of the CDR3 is TGTGCCAGCAGTATTACAGGGGGCGTTCAGCCCCAGCATTTT.

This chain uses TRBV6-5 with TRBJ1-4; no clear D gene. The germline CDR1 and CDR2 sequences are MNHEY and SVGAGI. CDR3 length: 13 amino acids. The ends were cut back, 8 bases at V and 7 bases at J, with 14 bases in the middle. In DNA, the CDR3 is TGTGCCAGCGACCCCACACTGGGTGAAAAACTGTTTTTT. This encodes CASDPTLGEKLFF.

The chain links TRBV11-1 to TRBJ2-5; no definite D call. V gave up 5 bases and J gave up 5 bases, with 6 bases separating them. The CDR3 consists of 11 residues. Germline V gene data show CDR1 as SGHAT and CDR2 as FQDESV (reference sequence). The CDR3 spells CASSRTETQYF. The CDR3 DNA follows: TGTGCCAGCAGCCGCACGGAGACCCAGTACTTC.

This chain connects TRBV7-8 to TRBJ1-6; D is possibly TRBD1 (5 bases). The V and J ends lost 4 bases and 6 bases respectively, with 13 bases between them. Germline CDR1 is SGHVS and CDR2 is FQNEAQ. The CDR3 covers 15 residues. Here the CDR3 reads CASSSSGTGNSPLHF. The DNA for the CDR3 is TGTGCCAGCAGCTCCTCCGGGACGGGTAATTCACCCCTCCACTTT.

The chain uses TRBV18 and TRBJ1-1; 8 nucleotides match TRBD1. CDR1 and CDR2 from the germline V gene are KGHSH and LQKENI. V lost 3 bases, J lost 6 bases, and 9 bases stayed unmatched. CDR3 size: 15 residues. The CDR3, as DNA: TGTGCCAGCTCACCCGTCCGGACAGGGCAATCTGAAGCTTTCTTT. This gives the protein CASSPVRTGQSEAFF.

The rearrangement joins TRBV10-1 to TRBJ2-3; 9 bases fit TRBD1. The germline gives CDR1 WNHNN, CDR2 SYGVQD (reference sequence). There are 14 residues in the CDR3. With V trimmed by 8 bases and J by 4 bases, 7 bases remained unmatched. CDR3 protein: CASRRDREADTQYF. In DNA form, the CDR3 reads TGCGCCAGCCGCCGGGACAGGGAAGCAGATACGCAGTATTTT.

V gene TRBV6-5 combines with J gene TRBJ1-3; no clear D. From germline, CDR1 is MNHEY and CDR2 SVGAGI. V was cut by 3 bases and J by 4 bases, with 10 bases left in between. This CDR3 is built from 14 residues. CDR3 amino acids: CASSYSESGNTIYF. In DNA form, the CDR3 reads TGTGCCAGCAGTTATTCGGAGTCCGGAAACACCATATATTTT.

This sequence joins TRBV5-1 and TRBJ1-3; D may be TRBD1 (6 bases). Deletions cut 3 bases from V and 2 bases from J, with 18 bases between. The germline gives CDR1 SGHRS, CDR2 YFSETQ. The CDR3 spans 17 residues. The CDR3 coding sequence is TGCGCCAGCAGCTCTATCGGCGGGGCAGGGGCTGGAAACACCATATATTTT. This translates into CASSSIGGAGAGNTIYF.

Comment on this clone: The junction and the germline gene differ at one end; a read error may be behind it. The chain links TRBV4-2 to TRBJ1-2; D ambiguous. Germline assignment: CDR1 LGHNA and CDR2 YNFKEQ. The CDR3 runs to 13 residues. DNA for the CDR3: TGTGCCAGCAGTCAAGGGAGGGAAGGAGGCTACACCTTC. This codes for CASSQGREGGYTF.

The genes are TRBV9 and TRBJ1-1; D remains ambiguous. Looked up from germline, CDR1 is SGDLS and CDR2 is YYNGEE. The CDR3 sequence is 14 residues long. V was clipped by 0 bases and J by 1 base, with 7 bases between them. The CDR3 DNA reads TGTGCCAGCAGCGTAGGAGACCGGAACACTGAAGCTTTCTTT. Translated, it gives CASSVGDRNTEAFF.

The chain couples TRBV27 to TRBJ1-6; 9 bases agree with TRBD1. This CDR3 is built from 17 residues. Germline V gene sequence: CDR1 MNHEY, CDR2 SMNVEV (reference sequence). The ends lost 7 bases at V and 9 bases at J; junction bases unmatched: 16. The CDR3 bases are TGTGCCAGCACCCCAATATACCGGGACAGGGCTGGTTCACCCCTCCACTTT. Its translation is CASTPIYRDRAGSPLHF.

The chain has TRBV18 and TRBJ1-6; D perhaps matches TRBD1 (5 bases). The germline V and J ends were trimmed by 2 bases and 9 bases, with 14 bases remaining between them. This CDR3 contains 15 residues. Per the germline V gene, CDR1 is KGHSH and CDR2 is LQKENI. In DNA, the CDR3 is TGTGCCAGCTCACCAGGAGAAGGGGCCGGTTCACCCCTCCACTTT. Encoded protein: CASSPGEGAGSPLHF.

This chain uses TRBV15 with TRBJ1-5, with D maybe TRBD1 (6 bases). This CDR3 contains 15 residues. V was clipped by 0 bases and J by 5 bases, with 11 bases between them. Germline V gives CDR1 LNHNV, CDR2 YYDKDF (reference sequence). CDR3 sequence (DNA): TGTGCCACCAGCAGAGAACAGGGACTCGATCAGCCCCAGCATTTT. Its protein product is CATSREQGLDQPQHF.